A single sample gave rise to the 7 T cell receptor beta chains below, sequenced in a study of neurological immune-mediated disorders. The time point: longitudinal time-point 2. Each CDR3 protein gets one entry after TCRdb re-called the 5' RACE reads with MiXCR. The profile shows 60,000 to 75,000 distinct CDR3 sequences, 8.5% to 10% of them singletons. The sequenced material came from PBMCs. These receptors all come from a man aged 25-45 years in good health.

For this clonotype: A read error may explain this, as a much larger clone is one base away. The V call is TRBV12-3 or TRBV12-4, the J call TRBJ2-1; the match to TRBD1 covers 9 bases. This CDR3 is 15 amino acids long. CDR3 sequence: CAISSRTGAYNEQFF. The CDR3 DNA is TGTGCCATCAGTTCGCGGACAGGGGCCTACAATGAGCAGTTCTTC.

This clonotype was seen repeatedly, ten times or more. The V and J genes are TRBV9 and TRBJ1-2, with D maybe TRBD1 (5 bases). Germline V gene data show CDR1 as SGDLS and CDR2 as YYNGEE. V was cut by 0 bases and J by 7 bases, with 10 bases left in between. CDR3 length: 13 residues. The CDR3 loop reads CASSVAGGTGYTF. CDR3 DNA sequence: TGTGCCAGCAGCGTAGCAGGTGGGACTGGCTACACCTTC.

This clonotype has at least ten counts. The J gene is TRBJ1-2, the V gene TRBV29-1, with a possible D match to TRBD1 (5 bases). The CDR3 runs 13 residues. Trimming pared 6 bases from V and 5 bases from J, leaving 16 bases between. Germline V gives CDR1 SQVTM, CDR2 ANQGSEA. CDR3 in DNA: TGCAGCGTCCGGGACGGAACATCTTATGGCTACACCTTC. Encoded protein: CSVRDGTSYGYTF.

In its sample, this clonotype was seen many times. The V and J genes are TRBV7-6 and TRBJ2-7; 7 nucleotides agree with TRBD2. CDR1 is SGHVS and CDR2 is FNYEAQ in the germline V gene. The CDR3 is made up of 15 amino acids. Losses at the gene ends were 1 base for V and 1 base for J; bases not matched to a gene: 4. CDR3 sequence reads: CASSLEPGGSYEQYF. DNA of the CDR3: TGTGCCAGCAGCTTAGAACCGGGAGGTTCCTACGAGCAGTACTTC. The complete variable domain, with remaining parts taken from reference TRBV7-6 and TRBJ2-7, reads GAGVSQSPRYKVTKRGQDVALRCDPISGHVSLYWYRQALGQGPEFLTYFNYEAQQDKSGLPNDRFSAERPEGSISTLTIQRTEQRDSAMYRCASSLEPGGSYEQYFGPGTRLTVT.

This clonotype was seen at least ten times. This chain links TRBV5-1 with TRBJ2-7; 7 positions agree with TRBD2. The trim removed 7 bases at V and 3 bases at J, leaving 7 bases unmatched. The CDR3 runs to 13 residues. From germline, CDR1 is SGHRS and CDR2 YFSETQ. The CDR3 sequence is CASGGTGGYEQYF. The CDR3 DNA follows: TGCGCCAGCGGTGGGACGGGAGGCTACGAGCAGTACTTC. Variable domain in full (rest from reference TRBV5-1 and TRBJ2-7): KAGVTQTPRYLIKTRGQQVTLSCSPISGHRSVSWYQQTPGQGLQFLFEYFSETQRNKGNFPGRFSGRQFSNSRSEMNVSTLELGDSALYLCASGGTGGYEQYFGPGTRLTVT.

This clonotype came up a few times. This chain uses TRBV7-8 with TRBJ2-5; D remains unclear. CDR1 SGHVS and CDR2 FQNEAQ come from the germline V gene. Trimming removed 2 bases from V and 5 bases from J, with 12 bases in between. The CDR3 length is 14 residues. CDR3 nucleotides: TGTGCCAGCAGCTTACCACTCCCCCAGGAGACCCAGTACTTC. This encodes CASSLPLPQETQYF. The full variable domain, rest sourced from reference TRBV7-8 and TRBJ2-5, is GAGVSQSPRYKVAKRGQDVALRCDPISGHVSLFWYQQALGQGPEFLTYFQNEAQLDKSGLPSDRFFAERPEGSVSTLKIQRTQQEDSAVYLCASSLPLPQETQYFGPGTRLLVL.

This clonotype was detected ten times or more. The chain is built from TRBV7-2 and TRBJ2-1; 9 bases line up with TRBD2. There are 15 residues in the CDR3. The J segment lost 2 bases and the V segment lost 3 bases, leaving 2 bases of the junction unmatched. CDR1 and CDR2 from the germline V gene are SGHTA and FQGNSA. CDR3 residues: CASSLSSGTYNEQFF. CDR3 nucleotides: TGTGCCAGCAGCTTGTCTAGCGGGACCTACAATGAGCAGTTCTTC.